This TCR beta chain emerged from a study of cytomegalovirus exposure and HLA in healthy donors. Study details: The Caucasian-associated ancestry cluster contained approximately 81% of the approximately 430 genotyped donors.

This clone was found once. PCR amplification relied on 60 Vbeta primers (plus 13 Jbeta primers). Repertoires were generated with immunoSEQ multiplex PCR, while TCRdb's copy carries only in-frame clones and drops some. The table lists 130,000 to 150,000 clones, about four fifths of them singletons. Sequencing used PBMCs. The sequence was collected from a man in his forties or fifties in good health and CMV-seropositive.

The DNA for the CDR3 is TGTGCCAGCAGCCTACAGGCGTACTCTGGGGCCAACGTCCTGACTTTC. Residues: CASSLQAYSGANVLTF. This chain links TRBV11-2 with TRBJ2-6; D possibly corresponds to TRBD1 (5 bases). CDR1 is SGHAT and CDR2 is FQNNGV in the germline V gene. The CDR3 is 16 amino acids. V was clipped by 5 bases and J by 0 bases, with 11 bases between them.